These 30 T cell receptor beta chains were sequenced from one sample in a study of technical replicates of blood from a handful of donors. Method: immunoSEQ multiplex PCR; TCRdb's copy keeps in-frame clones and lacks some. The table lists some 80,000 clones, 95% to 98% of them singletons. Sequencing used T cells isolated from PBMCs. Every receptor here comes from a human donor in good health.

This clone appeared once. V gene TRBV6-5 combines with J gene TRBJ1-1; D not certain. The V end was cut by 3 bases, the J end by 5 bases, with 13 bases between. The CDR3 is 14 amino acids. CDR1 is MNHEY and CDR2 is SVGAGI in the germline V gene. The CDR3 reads CASSYVLGRTEAFF. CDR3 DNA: TGTGCCAGCAGTTATGTACTGGGGAGGACTGAAGCTTTCTTT.

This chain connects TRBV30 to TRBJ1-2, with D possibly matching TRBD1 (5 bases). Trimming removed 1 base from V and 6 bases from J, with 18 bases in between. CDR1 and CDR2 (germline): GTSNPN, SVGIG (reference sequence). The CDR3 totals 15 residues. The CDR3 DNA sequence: TGTGCCTGGAGTGCACAATCGGGGGTTGTCGATGGCTACACCTTC. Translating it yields CAWSAQSGVVDGYTF. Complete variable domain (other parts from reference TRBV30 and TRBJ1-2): SQTIHQWPATLVQPVGSPLSLECTVEGTSNPNLYWYRQAAGRGLQLLFYSVGIGQISSEVPQNLSASRPQDRQFILSSKKLLLSDSGFYLCAWSAQSGVVDGYTFGSGTRLTVV.

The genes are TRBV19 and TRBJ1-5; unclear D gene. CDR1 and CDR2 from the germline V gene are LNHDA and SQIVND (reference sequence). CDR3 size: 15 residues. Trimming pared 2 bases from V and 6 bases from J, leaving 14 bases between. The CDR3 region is CASSIWTKRIQPQHF. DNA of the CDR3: TGTGCCAGTAGTATATGGACTAAGAGGATTCAGCCCCAGCATTTT.

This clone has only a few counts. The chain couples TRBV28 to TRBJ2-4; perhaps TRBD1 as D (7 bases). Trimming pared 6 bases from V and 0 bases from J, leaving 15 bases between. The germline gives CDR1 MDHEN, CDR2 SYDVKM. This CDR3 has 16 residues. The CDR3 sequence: CASSLWQGGAKNIQYF. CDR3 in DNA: TGTGCCAGCAGCCTATGGCAGGGGGGAGCCAAAAACATTCAGTACTTC.

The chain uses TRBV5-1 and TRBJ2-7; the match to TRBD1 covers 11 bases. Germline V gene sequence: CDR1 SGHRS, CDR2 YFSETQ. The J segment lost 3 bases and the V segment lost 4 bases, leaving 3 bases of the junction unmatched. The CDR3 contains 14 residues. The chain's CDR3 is CASSLGTGGYEQYF. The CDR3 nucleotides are TGCGCCAGCAGCCTAGGGACAGGGGGCTACGAGCAGTACTTC.

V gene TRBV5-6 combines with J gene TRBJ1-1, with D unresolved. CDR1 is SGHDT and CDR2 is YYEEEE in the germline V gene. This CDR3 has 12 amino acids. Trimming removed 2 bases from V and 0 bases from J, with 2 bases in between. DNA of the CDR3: TGTGCCAGCAGCTTCTTGAACACTGAAGCTTTCTTT. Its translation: CASSFLNTEAFF.

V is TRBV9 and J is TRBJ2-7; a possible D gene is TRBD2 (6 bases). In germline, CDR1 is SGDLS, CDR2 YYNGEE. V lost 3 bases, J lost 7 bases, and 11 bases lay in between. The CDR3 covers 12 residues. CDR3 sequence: CASSAAGGEQYF. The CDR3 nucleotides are TGTGCCAGCAGCGCCGCCGGAGGGGAGCAGTACTTC. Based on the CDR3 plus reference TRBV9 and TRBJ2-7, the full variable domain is DSGVTQTPKHLITATGQRVTLRCSPRSGDLSVYWYQQSLDQGLQFLIQYYNGEERAKGNILERFSAQQFPDLHSELNLSSLELGDSALYFCASSAAGGEQYFGPGTRLTVT.

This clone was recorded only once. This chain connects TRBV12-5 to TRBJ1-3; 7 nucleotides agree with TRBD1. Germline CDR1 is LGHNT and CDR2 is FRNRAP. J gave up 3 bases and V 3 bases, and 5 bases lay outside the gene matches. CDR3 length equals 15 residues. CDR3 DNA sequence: TGTGCTAGTGGTTTTCAGGGGGGAGTTGGAAACACCATATATTTT. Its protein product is CASGFQGGVGNTIYF.

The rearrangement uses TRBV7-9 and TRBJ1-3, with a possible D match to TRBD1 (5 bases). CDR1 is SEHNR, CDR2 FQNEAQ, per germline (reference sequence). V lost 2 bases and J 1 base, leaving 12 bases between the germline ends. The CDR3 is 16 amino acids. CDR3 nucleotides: TGTGCCAGCAGCTTATTCGGGCAGGGATCTGGAAACACCATATATTTT. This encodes CASSLFGQGSGNTIYF.

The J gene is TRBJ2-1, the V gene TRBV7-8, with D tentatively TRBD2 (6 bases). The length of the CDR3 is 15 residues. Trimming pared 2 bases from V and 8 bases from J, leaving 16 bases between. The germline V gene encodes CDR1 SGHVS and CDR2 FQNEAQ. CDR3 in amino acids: CASSLWEASKHEQFF. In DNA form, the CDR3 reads TGTGCCAGCAGCTTATGGGAGGCTAGCAAGCATGAGCAGTTCTTC.

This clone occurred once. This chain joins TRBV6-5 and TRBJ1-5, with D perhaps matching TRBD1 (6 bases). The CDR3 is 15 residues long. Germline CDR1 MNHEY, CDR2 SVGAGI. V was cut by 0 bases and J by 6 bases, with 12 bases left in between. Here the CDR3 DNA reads TGTGCCAGCAGTTACTCTAGGGAAGGGGGTCAGCCCCAGCATTTT. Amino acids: CASSYSREGGQPQHF.

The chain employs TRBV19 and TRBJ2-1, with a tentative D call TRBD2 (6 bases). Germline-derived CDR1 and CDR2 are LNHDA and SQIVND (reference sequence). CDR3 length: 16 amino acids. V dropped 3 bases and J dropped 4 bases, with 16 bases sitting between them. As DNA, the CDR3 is TGTGCCAGTAGTATTCTGGCGGGGCCGGGGTACAATGAGCAGTTCTTC. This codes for CASSILAGPGYNEQFF.

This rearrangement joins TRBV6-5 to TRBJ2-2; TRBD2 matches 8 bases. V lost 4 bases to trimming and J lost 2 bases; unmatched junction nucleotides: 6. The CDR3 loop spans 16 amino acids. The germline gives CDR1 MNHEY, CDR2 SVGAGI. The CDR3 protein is CASSSYGLANTGELFF. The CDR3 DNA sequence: TGTGCCAGCAGTTCCTACGGACTAGCCAACACCGGGGAGCTGTTTTTT.

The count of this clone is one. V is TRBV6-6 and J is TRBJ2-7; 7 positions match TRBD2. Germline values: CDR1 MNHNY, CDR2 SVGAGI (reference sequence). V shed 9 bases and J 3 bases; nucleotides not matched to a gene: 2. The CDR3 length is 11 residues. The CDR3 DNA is TGTGCCAGTAGCGGGCGCTACGAGCAGTACTTC. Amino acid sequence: CASSGRYEQYF.

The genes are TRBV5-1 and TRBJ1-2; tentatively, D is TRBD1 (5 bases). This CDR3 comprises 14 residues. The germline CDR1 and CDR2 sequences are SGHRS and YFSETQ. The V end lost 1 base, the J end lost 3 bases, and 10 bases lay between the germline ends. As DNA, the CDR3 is TGCGCCAGCAGCTTGTCCGACAGCGACTATGGCTACACCTTC. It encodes CASSLSDSDYGYTF.

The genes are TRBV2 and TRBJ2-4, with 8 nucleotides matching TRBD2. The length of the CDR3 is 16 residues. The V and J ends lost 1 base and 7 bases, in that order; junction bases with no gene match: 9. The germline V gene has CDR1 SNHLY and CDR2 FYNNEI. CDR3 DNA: TGTGCCAGCAGTGAAGGTGGCCAGCGGGAGCCCAACATTCAGTACTTC. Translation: CASSEGGQREPNIQYF.

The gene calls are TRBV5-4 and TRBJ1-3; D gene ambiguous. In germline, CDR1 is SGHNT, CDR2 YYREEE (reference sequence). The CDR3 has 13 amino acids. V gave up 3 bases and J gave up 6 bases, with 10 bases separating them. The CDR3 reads CASSSDMENTIYF. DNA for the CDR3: TGTGCCAGCAGCTCTGACATGGAAAACACCATATATTTT.

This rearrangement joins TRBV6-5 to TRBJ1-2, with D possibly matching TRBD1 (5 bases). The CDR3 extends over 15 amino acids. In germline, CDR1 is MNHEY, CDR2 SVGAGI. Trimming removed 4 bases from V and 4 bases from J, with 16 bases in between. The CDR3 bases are TGTGCCAGCAGTTCCTCAGGGAGGGTGGTCTATGGCTACACCTTC. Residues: CASSSSGRVVYGYTF.

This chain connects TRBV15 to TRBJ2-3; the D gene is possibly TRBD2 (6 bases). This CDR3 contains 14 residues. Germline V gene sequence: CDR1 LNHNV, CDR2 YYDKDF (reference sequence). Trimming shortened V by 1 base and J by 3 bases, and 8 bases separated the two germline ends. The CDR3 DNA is TGTGCCACCAGCAGAGCGGGAGAAACAGATACGCAGTATTTT. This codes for CATSRAGETDTQYF.

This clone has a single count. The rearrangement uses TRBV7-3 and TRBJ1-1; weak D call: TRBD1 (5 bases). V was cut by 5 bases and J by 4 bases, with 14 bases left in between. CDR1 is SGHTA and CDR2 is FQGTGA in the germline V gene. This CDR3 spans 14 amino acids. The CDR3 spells CASSPYRDSTEAFF. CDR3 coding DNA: TGTGCCAGCAGCCCCTATCGAGACAGCACTGAAGCTTTCTTT.

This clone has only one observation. The CDR3 nucleotides are TGTGCCAGCAGCTCCGTGTCCTACGAGCAGTACTTC. This sequence encodes CASSSVSYEQYF. The chain uses TRBV6-5 and TRBJ2-7; D unresolved. Between the trimmed V and J ends, which lost 6 bases and 1 base, there was a span of 7 bases. The V gene's germline CDR1 is MNHEY and CDR2 SVGAGI. This CDR3 is built from 12 residues.

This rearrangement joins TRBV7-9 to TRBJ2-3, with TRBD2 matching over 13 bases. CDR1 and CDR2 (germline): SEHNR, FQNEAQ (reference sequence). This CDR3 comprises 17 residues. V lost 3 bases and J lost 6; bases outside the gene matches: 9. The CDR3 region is CASSFLSGTSGKDTQYF. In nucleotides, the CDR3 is TGTGCCAGCAGCTTCTTATCGGGGACTAGCGGGAAGGATACGCAGTATTTT.

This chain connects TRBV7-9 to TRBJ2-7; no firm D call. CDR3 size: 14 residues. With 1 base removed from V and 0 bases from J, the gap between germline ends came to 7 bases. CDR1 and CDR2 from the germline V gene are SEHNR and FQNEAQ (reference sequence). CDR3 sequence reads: CASSLEESSYEQYF. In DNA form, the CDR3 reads TGTGCCAGCAGCTTAGAGGAGAGCTCCTACGAGCAGTACTTC.

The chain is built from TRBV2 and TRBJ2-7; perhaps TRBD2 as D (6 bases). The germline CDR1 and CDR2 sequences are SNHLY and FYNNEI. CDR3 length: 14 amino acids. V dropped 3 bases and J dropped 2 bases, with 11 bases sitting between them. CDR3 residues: CASSDVGLAYEQYF. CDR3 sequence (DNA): TGTGCCAGCAGTGACGTGGGACTTGCCTACGAGCAGTACTTC. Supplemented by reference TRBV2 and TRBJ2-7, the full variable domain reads EPEVTQTPSHQVTQMGQEVILRCVPISNHLYFYWYRQILGQKVEFLVSFYNNEISEKSEIFDDQFSVERPDGSNFTLKIRSTKLEDSAMYFCASSDVGLAYEQYFGPGTRLTVT.

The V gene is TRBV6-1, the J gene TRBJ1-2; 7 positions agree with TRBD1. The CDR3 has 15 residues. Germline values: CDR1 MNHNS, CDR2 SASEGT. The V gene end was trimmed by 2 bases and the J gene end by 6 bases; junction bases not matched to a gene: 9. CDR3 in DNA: TGTGCCAGCAGTGAAAAACCTGGGACAGCGCATGGCTACACCTTC. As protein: CASSEKPGTAHGYTF.

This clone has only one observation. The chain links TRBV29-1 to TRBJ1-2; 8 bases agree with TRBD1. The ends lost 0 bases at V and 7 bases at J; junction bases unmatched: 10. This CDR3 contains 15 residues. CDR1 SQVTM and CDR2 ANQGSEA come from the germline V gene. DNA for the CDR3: TGCAGCGTTGAAGATCTTTCGCGACAGGGGTTTGGCTACACCTTC. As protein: CSVEDLSRQGFGYTF.

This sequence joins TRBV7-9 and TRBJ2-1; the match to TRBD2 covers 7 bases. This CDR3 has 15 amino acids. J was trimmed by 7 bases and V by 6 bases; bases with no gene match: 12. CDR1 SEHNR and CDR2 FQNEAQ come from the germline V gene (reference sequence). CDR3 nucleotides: TGTGCCAGCAGTTTTTTTGGACTAGACAATAATGAGCAGTTCTTC. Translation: CASSFFGLDNNEQFF.

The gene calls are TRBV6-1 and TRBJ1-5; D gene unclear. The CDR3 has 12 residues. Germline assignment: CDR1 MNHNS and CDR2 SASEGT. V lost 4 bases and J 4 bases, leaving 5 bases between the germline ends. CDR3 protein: CASSGANQPQHF. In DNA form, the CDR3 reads TGTGCCAGCAGTGGGGCTAATCAGCCCCAGCATTTT.

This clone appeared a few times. The CDR3 sequence: CAWIGLNTEAFF. Written as DNA, the CDR3 is TGTGCCTGGATTGGCCTGAACACTGAAGCTTTCTTT. The V and J genes are TRBV30 and TRBJ1-1, with D uncertain. In germline, CDR1 is GTSNPN, CDR2 SVGIG (reference sequence). This CDR3 is 12 amino acids long. Between the trimmed V and J ends, which lost 4 bases and 0 bases, there was a span of 6 bases.

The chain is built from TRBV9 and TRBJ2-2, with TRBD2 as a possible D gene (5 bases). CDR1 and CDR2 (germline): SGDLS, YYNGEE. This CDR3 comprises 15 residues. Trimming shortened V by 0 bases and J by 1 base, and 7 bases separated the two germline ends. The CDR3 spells CASSVGSGNTGELFF. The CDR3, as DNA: TGTGCCAGCAGCGTAGGGAGCGGGAACACCGGGGAGCTGTTTTTT.